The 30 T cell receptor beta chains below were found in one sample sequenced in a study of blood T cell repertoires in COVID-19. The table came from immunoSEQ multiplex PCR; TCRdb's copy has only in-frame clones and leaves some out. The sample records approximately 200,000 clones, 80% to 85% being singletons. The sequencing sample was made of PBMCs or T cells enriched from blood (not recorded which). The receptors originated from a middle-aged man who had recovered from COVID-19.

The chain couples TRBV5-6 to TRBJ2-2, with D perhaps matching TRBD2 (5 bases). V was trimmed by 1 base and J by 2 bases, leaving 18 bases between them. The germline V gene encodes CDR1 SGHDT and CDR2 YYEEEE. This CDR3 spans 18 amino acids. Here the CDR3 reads CASSLPFPLALNTGELFF. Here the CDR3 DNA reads TGTGCCAGCAGCTTGCCCTTTCCTTTAGCGCTCAACACCGGGGAGCTGTTTTTT.

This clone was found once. The CDR3 DNA reads as TGTGCCATCAGTGAGTCAAGGGGGACAGGGGGCGCTGGAGGGGCCAACGTCCTGACTTTC. As protein: CAISESRGTGGAGGANVLTF. The J gene is TRBJ2-6, the V gene TRBV10-3; 12 nucleotides line up with TRBD1. The length of the CDR3 is 20 residues. Losses at the gene ends were 0 bases for V and 4 bases for J; bases not matched to a gene: 10. Germline loops: CDR1 ENHRY, CDR2 SYGVKD.

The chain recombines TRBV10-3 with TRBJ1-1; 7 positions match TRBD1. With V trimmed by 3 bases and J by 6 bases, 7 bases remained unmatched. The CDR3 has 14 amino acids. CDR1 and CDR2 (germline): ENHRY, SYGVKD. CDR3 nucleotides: TGTGCCATCAGTGAAGTCCGACAGGGACCTGAAGCTTTCTTT. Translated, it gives CAISEVRQGPEAFF.

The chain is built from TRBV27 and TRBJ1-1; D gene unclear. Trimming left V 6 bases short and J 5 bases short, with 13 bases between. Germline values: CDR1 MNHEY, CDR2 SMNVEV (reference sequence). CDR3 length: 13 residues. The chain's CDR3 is CASSPAARTEAFF. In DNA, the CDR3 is TGTGCCAGCAGCCCAGCGGCGAGGACTGAAGCTTTCTTT.

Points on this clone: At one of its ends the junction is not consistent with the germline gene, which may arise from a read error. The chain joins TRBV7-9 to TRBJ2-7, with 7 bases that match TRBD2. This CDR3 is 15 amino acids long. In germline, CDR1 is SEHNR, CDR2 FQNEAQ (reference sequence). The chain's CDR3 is CASNLGSGGTYEQYF. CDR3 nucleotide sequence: TGTGCCAGCAACTTAGGGTCGGGGGGAACCTACGAGCAGTACTTC.

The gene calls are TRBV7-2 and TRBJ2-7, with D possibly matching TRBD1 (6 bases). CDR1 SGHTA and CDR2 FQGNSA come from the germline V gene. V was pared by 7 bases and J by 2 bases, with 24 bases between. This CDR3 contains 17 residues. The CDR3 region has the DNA TGTGCCAGCACCTATGAGGGGGATAGCTACATCCCCTACGAGCAGTACTTC. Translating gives CASTYEGDSYIPYEQYF. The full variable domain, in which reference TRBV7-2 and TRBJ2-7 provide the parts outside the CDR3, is GAGVSQSPSNKVTEKGKDVELRCDPISGHTALYWYRQSLGQGLEFLIYFQGNSAPDKSGLPSDRFSAERTGGSVSTLTIQRTQQEDSAVYLCASTYEGDSYIPYEQYFGPGTRLTVT.

The CDR3 nucleotides read TGTGCCAGCTCACTAGTACCGGGACAGGGGGCCTACGAGCAGTACTTC. It specifies CASSLVPGQGAYEQYF. V and J are TRBV18 and TRBJ2-7; 11 bases line up with TRBD1. CDR1 is KGHSH, CDR2 LQKENI, per germline. The V and J ends lost 4 bases and 2 bases, in that order; junction bases with no gene match: 7. This CDR3 has 16 amino acids.

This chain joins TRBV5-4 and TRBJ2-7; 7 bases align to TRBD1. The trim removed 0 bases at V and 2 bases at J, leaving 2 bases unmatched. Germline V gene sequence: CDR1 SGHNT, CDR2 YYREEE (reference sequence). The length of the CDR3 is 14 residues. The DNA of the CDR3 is TGTGCCAGCAGCTTGGGACAGGGTCCCTACGAGCAGTACTTC. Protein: CASSLGQGPYEQYF. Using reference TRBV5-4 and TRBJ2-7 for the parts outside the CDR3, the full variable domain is ETGVTQSPTHLIKTRGQQVTLRCSSQSGHNTVSWYQQALGQGPQFIFQYYREEENGRGNFPPRFSGLQFPNYSSELNVNALELDDSALYLCASSLGQGPYEQYFGPGTRLTVT.

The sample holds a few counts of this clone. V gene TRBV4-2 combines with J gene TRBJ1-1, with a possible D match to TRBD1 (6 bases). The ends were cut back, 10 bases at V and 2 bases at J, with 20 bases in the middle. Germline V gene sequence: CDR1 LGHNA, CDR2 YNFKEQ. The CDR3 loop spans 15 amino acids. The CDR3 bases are TGTGCCACCCTTCAGGGGTCGGGAGGAAACACTGAAGCTTTCTTT. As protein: CATLQGSGGNTEAFF.

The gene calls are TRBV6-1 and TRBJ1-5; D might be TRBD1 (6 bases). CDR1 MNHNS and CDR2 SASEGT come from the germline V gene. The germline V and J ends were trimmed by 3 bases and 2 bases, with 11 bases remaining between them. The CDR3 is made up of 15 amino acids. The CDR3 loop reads CASSDVGARNQPQHF. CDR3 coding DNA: TGTGCCAGCAGTGACGTGGGGGCGCGCAATCAGCCCCAGCATTTT.

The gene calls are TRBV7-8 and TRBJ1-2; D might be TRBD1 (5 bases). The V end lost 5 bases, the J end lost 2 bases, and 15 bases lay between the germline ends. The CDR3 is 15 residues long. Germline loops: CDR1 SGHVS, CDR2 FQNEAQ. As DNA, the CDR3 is TGTGCCAGCAGCGAACTGGGGGGAGGGAACTATGGCTACACCTTC. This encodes CASSELGGGNYGYTF.

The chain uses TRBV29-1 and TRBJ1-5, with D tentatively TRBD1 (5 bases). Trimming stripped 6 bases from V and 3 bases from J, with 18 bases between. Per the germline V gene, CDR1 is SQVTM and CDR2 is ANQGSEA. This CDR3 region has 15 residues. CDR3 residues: CSVPTAGQYNQPQHF. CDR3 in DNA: TGCAGCGTCCCCACGGCAGGGCAGTACAATCAGCCCCAGCATTTT.

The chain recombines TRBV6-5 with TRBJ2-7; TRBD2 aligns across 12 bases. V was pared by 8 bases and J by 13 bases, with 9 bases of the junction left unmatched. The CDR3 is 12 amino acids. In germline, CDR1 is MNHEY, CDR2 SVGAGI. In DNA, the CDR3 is TGTGCCAGCCGACTAGCGGGGGCGAGTGGATACTTC. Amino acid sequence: CASRLAGASGYF.

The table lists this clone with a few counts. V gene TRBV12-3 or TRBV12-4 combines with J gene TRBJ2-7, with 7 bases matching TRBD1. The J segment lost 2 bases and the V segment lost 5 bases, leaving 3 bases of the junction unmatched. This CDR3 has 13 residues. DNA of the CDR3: TGTGCCAGCAGTCCGGGACAGACCTACGAGCAGTACTTC. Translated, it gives CASSPGQTYEQYF.

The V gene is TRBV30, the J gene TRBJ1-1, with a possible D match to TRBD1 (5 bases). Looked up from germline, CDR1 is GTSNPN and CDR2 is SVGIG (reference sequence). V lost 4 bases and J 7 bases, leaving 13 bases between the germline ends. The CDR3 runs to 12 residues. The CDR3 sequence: CAWKDSRNEAFF. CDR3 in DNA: TGTGCCTGGAAAGACAGCCGGAATGAAGCTTTCTTT. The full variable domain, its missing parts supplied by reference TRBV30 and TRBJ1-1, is SQTIHQWPATLVQPVGSPLSLECTVEGTSNPNLYWYRQAAGRGLQLLFYSVGIGQISSEVPQNLSASRPQDRQFILSSKKLLLSDSGFYLCAWKDSRNEAFFGQGTRLTVV.

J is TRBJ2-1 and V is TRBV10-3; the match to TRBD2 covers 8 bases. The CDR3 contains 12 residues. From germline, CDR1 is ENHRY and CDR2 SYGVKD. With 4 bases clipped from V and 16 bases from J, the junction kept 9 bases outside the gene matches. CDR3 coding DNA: TGTGCCATCAGTGGGGGAAGAGCGGGGGTTTTCTTC. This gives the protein CAISGGRAGVFF.

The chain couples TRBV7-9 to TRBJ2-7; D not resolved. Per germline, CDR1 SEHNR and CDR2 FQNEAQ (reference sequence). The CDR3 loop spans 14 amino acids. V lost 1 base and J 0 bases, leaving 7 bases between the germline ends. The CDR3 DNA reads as TGTGCCAGCAGCTTAGATGGCAACTCCTACGAGCAGTACTTC. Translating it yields CASSLDGNSYEQYF.

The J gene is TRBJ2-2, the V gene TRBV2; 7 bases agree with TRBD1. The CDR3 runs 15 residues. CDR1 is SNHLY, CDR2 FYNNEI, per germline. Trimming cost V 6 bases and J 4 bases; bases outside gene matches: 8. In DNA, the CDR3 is TGTGCCAGCAGATTCGACAGGGCCGGCACCGGGGAGCTGTTTTTT. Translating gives CASRFDRAGTGELFF. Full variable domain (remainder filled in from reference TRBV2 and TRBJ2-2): EPEVTQTPSHQVTQMGQEVILRCVPISNHLYFYWYRQILGQKVEFLVSFYNNEISEKSEIFDDQFSVERPDGSNFTLKIRSTKLEDSAMYFCASRFDRAGTGELFFGEGSRLTVL.

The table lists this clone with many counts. The CDR3 nucleotides read TGTGCCAGCAGCTTGGGCAGGGCCGTCAAGAACACTGAAGCTTTCTTT. Its translation is CASSLGRAVKNTEAFF. This chain links TRBV5-6 with TRBJ1-1; possible D gene TRBD1, 5 bases. Germline V gene data show CDR1 as SGHDT and CDR2 as YYEEEE. The ends were cut back, 0 bases at V and 1 base at J, with 13 bases in the middle. The CDR3 is 16 amino acids.

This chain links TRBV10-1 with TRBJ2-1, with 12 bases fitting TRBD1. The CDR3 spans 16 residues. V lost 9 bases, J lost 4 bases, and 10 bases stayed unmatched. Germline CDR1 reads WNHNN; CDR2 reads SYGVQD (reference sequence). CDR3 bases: TGCGCCAGTCAACTAACGGGACAGGGGGCTTACAATGAGCAGTTCTTC. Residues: CASQLTGQGAYNEQFF.

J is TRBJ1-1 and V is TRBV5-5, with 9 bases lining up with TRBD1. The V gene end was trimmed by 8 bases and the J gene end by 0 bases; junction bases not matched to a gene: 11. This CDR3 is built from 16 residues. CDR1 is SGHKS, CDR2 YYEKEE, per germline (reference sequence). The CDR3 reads CASTWTGARLNTEAFF. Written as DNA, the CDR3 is TGTGCCAGTACATGGACAGGGGCCCGTCTGAACACTGAAGCTTTCTTT.

CDR3 DNA sequence: TGTGCCAGCAGCTTAATTCCAGTACGAGAGCAGTTCTTC. Translating it yields CASSLIPVREQFF. The rearrangement uses TRBV7-2 and TRBJ2-1; no clear D. The CDR3 has 13 residues. Deletions cut 2 bases from V and 10 bases from J, with 12 bases between. CDR1 and CDR2 from the germline V gene are SGHTA and FQGNSA.

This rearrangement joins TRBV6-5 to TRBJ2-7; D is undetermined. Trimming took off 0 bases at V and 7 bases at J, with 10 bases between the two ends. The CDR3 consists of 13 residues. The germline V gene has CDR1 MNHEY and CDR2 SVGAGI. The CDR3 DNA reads TGTGCCAGCAGTTACTCGTCGAACTCTGAGCAGTACTTC. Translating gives CASSYSSNSEQYF.

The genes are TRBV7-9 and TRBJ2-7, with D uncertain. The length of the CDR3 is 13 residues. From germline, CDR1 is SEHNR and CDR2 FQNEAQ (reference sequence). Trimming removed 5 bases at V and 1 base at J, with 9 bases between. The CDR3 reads CASSPDGSYEQYF. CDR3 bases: TGTGCCAGCAGCCCAGACGGGTCCTACGAGCAGTACTTC.

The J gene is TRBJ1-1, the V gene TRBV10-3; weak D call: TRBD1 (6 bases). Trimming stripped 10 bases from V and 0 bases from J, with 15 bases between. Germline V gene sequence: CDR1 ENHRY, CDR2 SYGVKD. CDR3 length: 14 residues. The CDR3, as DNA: TGTGCCACCAACAGGGAGGGGATGAACACTGAAGCTTTCTTT. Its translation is CATNREGMNTEAFF.

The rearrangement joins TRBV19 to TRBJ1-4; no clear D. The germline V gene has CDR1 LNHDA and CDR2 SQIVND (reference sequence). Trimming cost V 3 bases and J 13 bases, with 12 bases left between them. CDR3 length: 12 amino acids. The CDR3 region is CASSIGSRRLFF. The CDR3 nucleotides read TGTGCCAGTAGTATTGGCTCGCGGAGACTGTTTTTT.

The CDR3 is CASSLGVTEGYTF. The CDR3 DNA follows: TGTGCCAGCAGTTTAGGGGTTACAGAGGGCTACACCTTC. V usage is TRBV6-5 and J usage is TRBJ1-2, with a tentative D call TRBD1 (5 bases). Deletions cut 4 bases from V and 8 bases from J, with 14 bases between. The CDR3 length is 13 residues. Germline CDR1 is MNHEY and CDR2 is SVGAGI.

In DNA, the CDR3 is TGTGCCAGCAGCGAGACCGGGACAGCCGATAATTCACCCCTCCACTTT. The encoded protein is CASSETGTADNSPLHF. This chain uses TRBV9 with TRBJ1-6; 7 bases align to TRBD1. V dropped 3 bases and J dropped 5; count of bases not matched to a gene: 8. There are 16 residues in the CDR3. Per the germline V gene, CDR1 is SGDLS and CDR2 is YYNGEE.

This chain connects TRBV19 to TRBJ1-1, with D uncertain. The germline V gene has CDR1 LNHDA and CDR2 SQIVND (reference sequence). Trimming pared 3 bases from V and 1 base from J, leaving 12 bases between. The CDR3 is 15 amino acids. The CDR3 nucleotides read TGTGCCAGTAGTATTATAAACACCCAGAACACTGAAGCTTTCTTT. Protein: CASSIINTQNTEAFF.

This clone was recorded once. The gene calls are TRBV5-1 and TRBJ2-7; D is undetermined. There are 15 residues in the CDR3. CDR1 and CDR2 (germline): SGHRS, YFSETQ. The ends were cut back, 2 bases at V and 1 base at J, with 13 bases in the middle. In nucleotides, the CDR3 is TGCGCCAGCAGCTTCGGGTCATCAAAGTCCTACGAGCAGTACTTC. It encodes CASSFGSSKSYEQYF.